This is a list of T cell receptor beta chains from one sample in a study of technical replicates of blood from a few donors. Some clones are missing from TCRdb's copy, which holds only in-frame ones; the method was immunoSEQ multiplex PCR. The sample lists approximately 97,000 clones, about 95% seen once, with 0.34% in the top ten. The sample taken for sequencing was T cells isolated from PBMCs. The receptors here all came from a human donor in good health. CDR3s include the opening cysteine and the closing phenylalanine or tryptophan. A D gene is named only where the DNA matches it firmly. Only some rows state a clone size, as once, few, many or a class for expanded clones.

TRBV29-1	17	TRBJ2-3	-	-	CSVEGSRPTRATDTQYF	TGCAGCGTTGAAGGTTCCAGACCGACCAGGGCCACAGATACGCAGTATTTT
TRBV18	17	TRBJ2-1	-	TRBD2	CASSPSKRGGVIDEQFF	TGTGCCAGCTCACCGTCTAAGCGGGGTGGGGTTATAGATGAGCAGTTCTTC
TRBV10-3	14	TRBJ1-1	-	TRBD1	CAISDNRGNTEAFF	TGTGCCATCAGTGATAACAGGGGGAACACTGAAGCTTTCTTT
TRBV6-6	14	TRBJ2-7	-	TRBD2	CASSLAGAAYEQYF	TGTGCCAGCAGTCTAGCGGGGGCTGCCTACGAGCAGTACTTC
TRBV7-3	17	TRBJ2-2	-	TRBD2	CASSFSGGGPGTGELFF	TGTGCCAGCAGCTTTTCCGGGGGAGGGCCTGGGACCGGGGAGCTGTTTTTT
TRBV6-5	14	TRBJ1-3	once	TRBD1	CASRKGAQGNTIYF	TGTGCCAGCAGGAAGGGGGCGCAAGGAAACACCATATATTTT
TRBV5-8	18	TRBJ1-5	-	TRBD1	CASSFVWQGQHSNQPQHF	TGTGCCAGCAGCTTTGTTTGGCAGGGACAGCATAGCAATCAGCCCCAGCATTTT
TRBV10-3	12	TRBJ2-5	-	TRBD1	CATLGTEETQYF	TGTGCCACACTAGGGACAGAAGAGACCCAGTACTTC
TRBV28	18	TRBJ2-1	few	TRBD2	CASNLRQGLLAGFNEQFF	TGTGCCAGCAACCTCCGACAGGGTCTACTAGCGGGGTTCAATGAGCAGTTCTTC
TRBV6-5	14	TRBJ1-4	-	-	CASSDGATNEKLFF	TGTGCCAGCAGTGACGGAGCAACTAATGAAAAACTGTTTTTT
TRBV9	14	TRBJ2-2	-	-	CASSVLGETGELFF	TGTGCCAGCAGCGTTTTAGGGGAAACCGGGGAGCTGTTTTTT
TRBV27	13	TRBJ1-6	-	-	CASSQGRGSPLHF	TGTGCCAGCAGCCAGGGTAGGGGGTCACCCCTCCACTTT
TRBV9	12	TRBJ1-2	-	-	CASSVDSGGYTF	TGTGCCAGCAGCGTAGACTCGGGAGGCTACACCTTC
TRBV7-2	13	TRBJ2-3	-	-	CASSLDVSDTQYF	TGTGCCAGCAGCTTAGATGTATCGGATACGCAGTATTTT
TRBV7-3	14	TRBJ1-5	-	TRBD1	CASSLTGGGQPQHF	TGTGCCAGCAGCTTAACAGGGGGCGGTCAGCCCCAGCATTTT
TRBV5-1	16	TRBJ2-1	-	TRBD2	CASSRRTSGVYNEQFF	TGCGCCAGCAGCCGCCGGACTAGCGGGGTTTACAATGAGCAGTTCTTC
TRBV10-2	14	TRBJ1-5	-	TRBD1	CASREGQLGQPQHF	TGCGCCAGCAGGGAGGGACAGCTGGGTCAGCCCCAGCATTTT
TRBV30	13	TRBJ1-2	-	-	CAWSVSTNYGYTF	TGTGCCTGGAGTGTAAGCACGAACTATGGCTACACCTTC
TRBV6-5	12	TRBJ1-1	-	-	CASSYVGTEAFF	TGTGCCAGCAGTTACGTCGGCACTGAAGCTTTCTTT
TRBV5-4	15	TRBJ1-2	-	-	CASSLDLGVNYGYTF	TGTGCCAGCAGCTTGGATCTGGGAGTAAACTATGGCTACACCTTC
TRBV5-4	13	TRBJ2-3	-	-	CASSGAGMDTQYF	TGTGCCAGCAGCGGGGCCGGTATGGATACGCAGTATTTT
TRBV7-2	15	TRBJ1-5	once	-	CASSLNIGTPQPQHF	TGTGCCAGCAGCTTAAATATAGGGACACCTCAGCCCCAGCATTTT
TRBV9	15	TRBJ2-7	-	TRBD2	CASSEAGQGTYEQYF	TGTGCCAGCAGCGAAGCGGGGCAGGGTACCTACGAGCAGTACTTC
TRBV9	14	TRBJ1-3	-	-	CASSVGGAGNTIYF	TGTGCCAGCAGCGTTGGAGGCGCGGGAAACACCATATATTTT
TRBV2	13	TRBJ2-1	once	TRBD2	CASQTSGKYEQFF	TGTGCCAGCCAGACTAGCGGGAAGTATGAGCAGTTCTTC
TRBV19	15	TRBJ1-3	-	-	CASSIYPSSGNTIYF	TGTGCCAGTAGTATATATCCGAGCTCTGGAAACACCATATATTTT
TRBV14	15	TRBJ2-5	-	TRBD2	CASSRTSGMVETQYF	TGTGCCAGCAGCCGGACTAGCGGGATGGTAGAGACCCAGTACTTC
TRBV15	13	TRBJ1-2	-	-	CATSRDLSGYYTF	TGTGCCACCAGCAGAGATCTTTCAGGGTACTACACCTTC
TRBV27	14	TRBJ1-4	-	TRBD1	CASSRTGSNEKLFF	TGTGCCAGCAGTCGGACAGGCTCTAATGAAAAACTGTTTTTT
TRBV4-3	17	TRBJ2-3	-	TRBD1	CASSQEFRGTATDTQYF	TGCGCCAGCAGCCAAGAATTCAGAGGGACAGCCACAGATACGCAGTATTTT
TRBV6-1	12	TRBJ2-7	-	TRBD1	CASGTVAYEQYF	TGTGCCAGCGGGACAGTAGCCTACGAGCAGTACTTC
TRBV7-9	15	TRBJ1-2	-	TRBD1	CASSLARDRGNGYTF	TGTGCCAGCAGCTTAGCGAGGGACAGGGGAAACGGCTACACCTTC
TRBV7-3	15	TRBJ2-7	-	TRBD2	CASSLRAGGTYEQYF	TGTGCCAGCAGCTTAAGAGCGGGAGGGACCTACGAGCAGTACTTC
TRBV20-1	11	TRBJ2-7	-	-	CSASVSYEQYF	TGCAGTGCTAGCGTTTCCTACGAGCAGTACTTC
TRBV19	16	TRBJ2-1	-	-	CASRNTGILRYNEQFF	TGTGCCAGTAGAAATACCGGGATCCTCCGCTACAATGAGCAGTTCTTC
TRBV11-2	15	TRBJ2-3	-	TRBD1	CASSMGQGRTDTQYF	TGTGCCAGCAGCATGGGACAGGGGCGGACAGATACGCAGTATTTT
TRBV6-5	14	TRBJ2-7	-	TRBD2	CASSSGTSGSEQYF	TGTGCCAGCAGTTCCGGGACTAGCGGGAGCGAGCAGTACTTC
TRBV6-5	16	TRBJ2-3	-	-	CASSYLGQRLPDTQYF	TGTGCCAGCAGTTACCTCGGCCAGCGACTACCAGATACGCAGTATTTT
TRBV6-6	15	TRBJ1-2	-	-	CASSYRMDSNYGYTF	TGTGCCAGCAGTTATCGTATGGACAGTAACTATGGCTACACCTTC
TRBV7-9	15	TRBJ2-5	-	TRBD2	CASSLALAVQETQYF	TGTGCCAGCAGCTTAGCACTAGCGGTCCAAGAGACCCAGTACTTC